The 30 T cell receptor beta chains below all came from one sample that was sequenced in a study of technical replicates of blood from a handful of donors. Sequencing was performed with immunoSEQ multiplex PCR; in TCRdb, only in-frame clones are kept and a portion is missing. The profile shows over 50,000 clones, 80% to 95% of them singletons. Sequencing used PBMCs. The receptors derive from a human donor in good health. Some clones in this sample may be carry-over from other donors' samples.

The chain combines TRBV5-5 with TRBJ1-1; tentative D call: TRBD1 (5 bases). Trimming took 1 base from V and 8 from J, leaving 12 bases between them. This CDR3 has 13 amino acids. The V gene's germline CDR1 is SGHKS and CDR2 YYEKEE (reference sequence). The CDR3 loop is CASSLIVTGEAFF. The CDR3, as DNA: TGTGCCAGCAGCTTGATCGTTACAGGCGAAGCTTTCTTT.

Note on this clone: The same CDR3 arises from other DNA sequences in this sample as well. The rearrangement links TRBV29-1 to TRBJ2-7; D is unresolved. Looked up from germline, CDR1 is SQVTM and CDR2 is ANQGSEA. The CDR3 consists of 13 residues. Trimming left V 4 bases short and J 0 bases short, with 10 bases between. CDR3 protein: CSVVAVSSYEQYF. DNA for the CDR3: TGCAGCGTTGTCGCTGTCAGCTCCTACGAGCAGTACTTC.

This clone was detected a few times. The chain uses TRBV2 and TRBJ1-1, with unresolved D. The CDR3 runs 14 residues. Germline CDR1 reads SNHLY; CDR2 reads FYNNEI. Trimming took 7 bases from V and 1 from J, leaving 13 bases between them. The chain's CDR3 is CASMLARRNTEAFF. The CDR3 bases are TGTGCCAGCATGCTGGCCCGTCGGAACACTGAAGCTTTCTTT.

The chain is built from TRBV19 and TRBJ1-4; possibly TRBD1 for D (6 bases). V lost 6 bases and J lost 12, with 32 bases in between. Germline assignment: CDR1 LNHDA and CDR2 SQIVND (reference sequence). The CDR3 is made up of 18 amino acids. The CDR3 DNA reads TGTGCCAGTAGGAGAACGTGGGTTGGGACACCCTGGCCTAGAGAACTGTTTTTT. It translates to CASRRTWVGTPWPRELFF.

The rearrangement links TRBV5-4 to TRBJ2-7, with 8 positions matching TRBD1. J was trimmed by 3 bases and V by 2 bases; bases with no gene match: 7. Germline V gene data show CDR1 as SGHNT and CDR2 as YYREEE (reference sequence). The CDR3 extends over 15 amino acids. DNA for the CDR3: TGTGCCAGCAGCTTCTGGTCAGGGGGCCACTACGAGCAGTACTTC. Translation gives CASSFWSGGHYEQYF.

This clone was counted a single time. V and J are TRBV30 and TRBJ1-1, with 10 bases fitting TRBD1. The CDR3 covers 14 residues. J lost 3 bases, V lost 4 bases, and 5 bases had no gene match. Germline lookup yields CDR1 GTSNPN and CDR2 SVGIG (reference sequence). CDR3 DNA sequence: TGTGCCTGGACCACGACAGGGGGCTACACTGAAGCTTTCTTT. Residues: CAWTTTGGYTEAFF.

This rearrangement joins TRBV19 to TRBJ1-1, with 12 bases that match TRBD1. The V gene's germline CDR1 is LNHDA and CDR2 SQIVND (reference sequence). V trimming: 4 bases; J trimming: 5 bases; junction bases outside the gene matches: 5. This CDR3 has 15 amino acids. In DNA, the CDR3 is TGTGCCAGTAGTAACCCGGGACAGGGGGCAACTGAAGCTTTCTTT. Residues: CASSNPGQGATEAFF.

The chain recombines TRBV29-1 with TRBJ2-3, with a possible D match to TRBD1 (6 bases). The CDR3 extends over 14 amino acids. The ends were cut back, 6 bases at V and 3 bases at J, with 16 bases in the middle. Germline CDR1 is SQVTM and CDR2 is ANQGSEA. The DNA for the CDR3 is TGCAGCGTGCAAGGGGGACGCGGAACAGATACGCAGTATTTT. This gives the protein CSVQGGRGTDTQYF.

The chain links TRBV20-1 to TRBJ1-2; D gene ambiguous. The CDR3 totals 11 residues. Trimming pared 1 base from V and 5 bases from J, leaving 5 bases between. CDR1 is DFQATT and CDR2 is SNEGSKA in the germline V gene (reference sequence). CDR3 sequence reads: CSARGAYGYTF. CDR3 nucleotide sequence: TGCAGTGCTAGAGGGGCGTATGGCTACACCTTC.

CDR3 nucleotide sequence: TGTGCCAGCAGTACCCAGGGGAAAGAGACCCAGTACTTC. Residues: CASSTQGKETQYF. J is TRBJ2-5 and V is TRBV6-5, with a possible D match to TRBD1 (6 bases). CDR3 size: 13 residues. V lost 5 bases and J 3 bases, leaving 10 bases between the germline ends. Per the germline V gene, CDR1 is MNHEY and CDR2 is SVGAGI.

The J gene is TRBJ2-7, the V gene TRBV18; no firm D call. Deletions cut 3 bases from V and 0 bases from J, with 9 bases between. Germline CDR1 reads KGHSH; CDR2 reads LQKENI. The CDR3 is 14 amino acids. Here the CDR3 reads CASSPRRSSYEQYF. The CDR3 region has the DNA TGTGCCAGCTCACCCAGACGGAGCTCCTACGAGCAGTACTTC.

V usage is TRBV2 and J usage is TRBJ2-5; a weak D match, TRBD1 (5 bases). The CDR3 loop spans 13 amino acids. From germline, CDR1 is SNHLY and CDR2 FYNNEI. V lost 11 bases and J lost 4, with 17 bases in between. The CDR3 DNA sequence: TGTGCCCGAGGATCGACAGCGAGAGAGACCCAGTACTTC. Protein: CARGSTARETQYF.

The chain recombines TRBV4-1 with TRBJ2-2; 10 bases are shared with TRBD2. The CDR3 runs to 17 residues. Looked up from germline, CDR1 is MGHRA and CDR2 is YSYEKL. The junction had 8 bases not matched to a gene; V was cut back by 1 base and J by 6 bases. CDR3 DNA sequence: TGCGCCAGCAGCCAAGCTATTGTGAGCGGGGGGGCCGGGGAGCTGTTTTTT. Amino acids: CASSQAIVSGGAGELFF.

The chain uses TRBV4-3 and TRBJ1-1; TRBD1 might be the D (6 bases). CDR3 length: 16 amino acids. The ends were cut back, 0 bases at V and 1 base at J, with 12 bases in the middle. Germline CDR1 and CDR2: LGHNA and YSLEER. CDR3 coding DNA: TGCGCCAGCAGCCAAGATTCAGGGGCTTGGAACACTGAAGCTTTCTTT. Protein sequence: CASSQDSGAWNTEAFF.

The J gene is TRBJ1-2, the V gene TRBV4-3; D gene unclear. The V gene's germline CDR1 is LGHNA and CDR2 YSLEER. CDR3 size: 16 residues. The V gene lost 0 bases and the J gene lost 5 bases, with 16 bases spanning the gap. CDR3 region: CASSQDRGMVIYGYTF. The CDR3, as DNA: TGCGCCAGCAGCCAAGATCGGGGTATGGTGATTTATGGCTACACCTTC.

V usage is TRBV4-1 and J usage is TRBJ1-5; TRBD1 agrees at 11 bases. The germline gives CDR1 MGHRA, CDR2 YSYEKL. The CDR3 runs to 14 residues. Losses at the gene ends were 1 base for V and 7 bases for J; bases not matched to a gene: 0. The CDR3, as DNA: TGCGCCAGCAGCCAAGGGACAGGGGGCCAGCCCCAGCATTTT. Its protein product is CASSQGTGGQPQHF.

DNA of the CDR3: TGTGCCAGCAGCGTAGGAGACAGGAACGAGCAGTACTTC. The encoded protein is CASSVGDRNEQYF. This chain connects TRBV9 to TRBJ2-7; tentative D call: TRBD1 (6 bases). CDR3 length: 13 residues. V shed 0 bases and J shed 5 bases, with 9 bases lying between them. Germline V gene data show CDR1 as SGDLS and CDR2 as YYNGEE.

The chain recombines TRBV6-5 with TRBJ2-7, with 10 bases identical to TRBD1. This CDR3 region has 15 residues. V lost 4 bases, J lost 2 bases, and 5 bases stayed unmatched. Looked up from germline, CDR1 is MNHEY and CDR2 is SVGAGI. CDR3 in amino acids: CASSSPGQGTYEQYF. The CDR3 DNA reads TGTGCCAGCAGTTCTCCGGGACAGGGGACCTACGAGCAGTACTTC.

The V call is TRBV30, the J call TRBJ2-5; TRBD2 aligns across 9 bases. V trimming: 2 bases; J trimming: 1 base; junction bases outside the gene matches: 5. Germline V gene lookup returns CDR1 GTSNPN and CDR2 SVGIG (reference sequence). The CDR3 is 15 residues long. The CDR3 protein is CAWSILAGSQETQYF. The DNA of the CDR3 is TGTGCCTGGAGTATACTAGCGGGTAGCCAAGAGACCCAGTACTTC.

The gene calls are TRBV7-2 and TRBJ2-7; 8 bases map to TRBD2. J gave up 8 bases and V 3 bases, and 18 bases lay outside the gene matches. This CDR3 comprises 17 residues. In germline, CDR1 is SGHTA, CDR2 FQGNSA. CDR3 DNA: TGTGCCAGCAGCTTCGCTACTTTAGCGGGAAGGGGAGGGAAGCAGTACTTC. This sequence encodes CASSFATLAGRGGKQYF. Combining the CDR3 with reference TRBV7-2 and TRBJ2-7 gives the whole variable domain GAGVSQSPSNKVTEKGKDVELRCDPISGHTALYWYRQSLGQGLEFLIYFQGNSAPDKSGLPSDRFSAERTGGSVSTLTIQRTQQEDSAVYLCASSFATLAGRGGKQYFGPGTRLTVT.

This rearrangement joins TRBV7-9 to TRBJ1-1; D is possibly TRBD1 (6 bases). CDR3 size: 12 residues. Trimming pared 5 bases from V and 8 bases from J, leaving 12 bases between. Germline values: CDR1 SEHNR, CDR2 FQNEAQ (reference sequence). This CDR3 reads CASSLDRLEAFF. CDR3 in DNA: TGTGCCAGCAGCCTCGACAGGCTCGAAGCTTTCTTT.

This clone was observed once. This chain connects TRBV5-8 to TRBJ1-5, with TRBD1 as a possible D gene (5 bases). Germline V gives CDR1 SGHTS, CDR2 YDEGEE. This CDR3 is 13 amino acids long. V lost 7 bases to trimming and J lost 5 bases, with 13 bases between them. The CDR3 DNA is TGTGCCAGCGGGGCCGAGGCGTATCAGCCCCAGCATTTT. Its protein product is CASGAEAYQPQHF.

The rearrangement joins TRBV5-4 to TRBJ2-1, with 13 nucleotides matching TRBD2. The CDR3 totals 15 residues. V lost 4 bases, J lost 10 bases, and 8 bases stayed unmatched. Looked up from germline, CDR1 is SGHNT and CDR2 is YYREEE (reference sequence). CDR3 amino acids: CASSPGTSGVREQFF. The CDR3 DNA is TGTGCCAGCAGCCCAGGGACTAGCGGGGTTAGAGAGCAGTTCTTC. Full variable domain (rest looked up from reference TRBV5-4 and TRBJ2-1): ETGVTQSPTHLIKTRGQQVTLRCSSQSGHNTVSWYQQALGQGPQFIFQYYREEENGRGNFPPRFSGLQFPNYSSELNVNALELDDSALYLCASSPGTSGVREQFFGPGTRLTVL.

V gene TRBV4-1 combines with J gene TRBJ2-5; weak D call: TRBD2 (6 bases). The V end lost 5 bases, the J end lost 1 base, and 14 bases lay between the germline ends. This CDR3 is 15 amino acids long. Germline V lookup: CDR1 MGHRA, CDR2 YSYEKL. CDR3 residues: CASSSRSGFQETQYF. The CDR3 DNA follows: TGCGCCAGCAGCTCACGTAGCGGATTCCAAGAGACCCAGTACTTC.

The CDR3 loop reads CASGLEGKATEAFF. CDR3 nucleotide sequence: TGTGCTAGTGGTTTGGAGGGGAAGGCCACTGAAGCTTTCTTT. The rearrangement uses TRBV12-5 and TRBJ1-1; D is possibly TRBD1 (5 bases). The CDR3 is 14 amino acids. Germline loops: CDR1 LGHNT, CDR2 FRNRAP. Trimming removed 1 base from V and 4 bases from J, with 10 bases in between.

V gene TRBV2 combines with J gene TRBJ2-7, with 8 nucleotides matching TRBD2. The CDR3 extends over 13 amino acids. The trim removed 4 bases at V and 2 bases at J, leaving 1 base unmatched. CDR1 and CDR2 from the germline V gene are SNHLY and FYNNEI. The CDR3 DNA reads as TGTGCCAGCAGTGGCGGGGGGACCTACGAGCAGTACTTC. Translation: CASSGGGTYEQYF.

The CDR3 nucleotides read TGTGCCTGGAGTGCAGGGAACTATGGCTACACCTTC. This codes for CAWSAGNYGYTF. The gene calls are TRBV30 and TRBJ1-2; a possible D gene is TRBD1 (5 bases). Germline assignment: CDR1 GTSNPN and CDR2 SVGIG (reference sequence). CDR3 length equals 12 residues. The V and J ends lost 1 base and 2 bases respectively, with 5 bases between them.

This rearrangement joins TRBV30 to TRBJ2-7; D remains unclear. V was shortened by 2 bases and J by 7 bases, with 9 bases between the two germline ends. This CDR3 is 11 amino acids long. Germline CDR1 is GTSNPN and CDR2 is SVGIG (reference sequence). DNA of the CDR3: TGTGCCTGGAGTATCTCTTATGAGCAGTACTTC. Translation: CAWSISYEQYF.

The V and J genes are TRBV4-3 and TRBJ2-5; 7 nucleotides line up with TRBD1. The CDR3 runs 14 residues. CDR1 is LGHNA, CDR2 YSLEER, per germline. V lost 4 bases to trimming and J lost 4 bases; unmatched junction nucleotides: 6. CDR3: CASSPSGGPETQYF. The CDR3 nucleotides are TGCGCCAGCAGCCCTTCAGGGGGTCCAGAGACCCAGTACTTC.

This clone showed up just once. The chain's CDR3 is CASSLGQTTDTQYF. As DNA, the CDR3 is TGTGCCAGCAGCCTCGGACAGACCACAGATACGCAGTATTTT. The V gene is TRBV7-2, the J gene TRBJ2-3, with D possibly TRBD1 on 6 matching bases. This CDR3 has 14 amino acids. V was pared by 5 bases and J by 2 bases, with 11 bases between. The germline gives CDR1 SGHTA, CDR2 FQGNSA. The full variable domain, completed using reference TRBV7-2 and TRBJ2-3, is GAGVSQSPSNKVTEKGKDVELRCDPISGHTALYWYRQSLGQGLEFLIYFQGNSAPDKSGLPSDRFSAERTGGSVSTLTIQRTQQEDSAVYLCASSLGQTTDTQYFGPGTRLTVL.